Below are 16 T cell receptor beta chains sequenced from a single sample in a study of vaccination and CD4 T cells after COVID-19 (dated by TCRdb to between 2021 and 2023). Reading the label with the study, this specimen's treatment or condition is: roughly ten-day PBMC culture with coronavirus spike peptide pools or control peptides (ViraFEST assay). CD4+ T cells from unexposed donors were collected before the COVID-19 pandemic (2011-2018). No antigen is known for these receptors. The library came from PCR. Sequencing was performed on an Illumina iSeq 100. DNA from cultured CD4+ T cells was subjected to TCR sequencing with the Oncomine TCR Beta short-read assay at the Johns Hopkins FTIC core. The QIAamp micro DNA kit was used to extract genomic DNA from the cultured CD4+ T cells. TCRdb reprocessing: public reads trimmed at Q25 with fastp, clones called with MiXCR, in-frame beta chains kept. Rows are unified per CDR3 protein, each entry keeping the most common DNA and genes. Within this sample are about 6,800 distinct CDR3 sequences, with about 30% of them counted one time only. Of the sample, about a third is held by the ten largest clones.

Sequencing was done on a sample of CD4+ T cells from blood, cultured in vitro. The receptor source for this set is a human donor in good health.

The gene calls are TRBV20-1 and TRBJ2-7, with D perhaps TRBD2 (6 bases). Germline CDR1 and CDR2: DFQATT and SNEGSKA (reference sequence). V lost 5 bases to trimming and J lost 0 bases, with 11 bases between them. This CDR3 has 13 amino acids. CDR3 loop: CSALRDFSYEQYF. As DNA, the CDR3 is TGCAGTGCTCTTCGGGACTTCTCCTACGAGCAGTACTTC.

In its sample, this clonotype was seen a few times. V usage is TRBV27 and J usage is TRBJ1-2; D possibly corresponds to TRBD1 (5 bases). V shed 3 bases and J shed 0 bases, with 14 bases lying between them. Germline V gene data show CDR1 as MNHEY and CDR2 as SMNVEV (reference sequence). This CDR3 region has 16 residues. The CDR3 bases are TGTGCCAGCAGTTTTAGTTGGGGGGAAGCTAACTATGGCTACACCTTC. It encodes CASSFSWGEANYGYTF.

The chain joins TRBV7-3 to TRBJ2-1; 11 positions match TRBD2. The CDR3 has 15 residues. With V trimmed by 5 bases and J by 7 bases, 7 bases remained unmatched. Germline loops: CDR1 SGHTA, CDR2 FQGTGA. Written as DNA, the CDR3 is TGTGCCAGCAGCCTCCGACTAGCGGGGCCTAATGAGCAGTTCTTC. Its translation is CASSLRLAGPNEQFF.

The chain employs TRBV2 and TRBJ1-1; D remains ambiguous. Deletions cut 6 bases from V and 5 bases from J, with 16 bases between. The CDR3 runs 14 residues. Germline CDR1 SNHLY, CDR2 FYNNEI. The CDR3 DNA is TGTGCCAGCAGGGTCGGCTGGTTGGAGACTGAAGCTTTCTTT. It yields the protein CASRVGWLETEAFF.

The CDR3 loop is CASSPWTGMDTEAFF. In nucleotides, the CDR3 is TGTGCCAGCTCACCATGGACAGGGATGGACACTGAAGCTTTCTTT. The chain is built from TRBV18 and TRBJ1-1; 8 bases are shared with TRBD1. Germline lookup yields CDR1 KGHSH and CDR2 LQKENI. V lost 2 bases, J lost 3 bases, and 5 bases stayed unmatched. CDR3 length: 15 amino acids.

This clonotype came up a few times. The rearrangement links TRBV7-6 to TRBJ2-2; D possibly corresponds to TRBD1 (5 bases). The germline V and J ends were trimmed by 1 base and 6 bases, with 6 bases remaining between them. The CDR3 runs 13 residues. Germline V gives CDR1 SGHVS, CDR2 FNYEAQ. This chain's CDR3 is CASSLEGSGELFF. In DNA form, the CDR3 reads TGTGCCAGCAGCTTAGAGGGGTCCGGGGAGCTGTTTTTT.

The chain carries TRBV2 and TRBJ2-5; a possible D gene is TRBD1 (6 bases). This CDR3 contains 15 residues. The V end lost 3 bases, the J end lost 4 bases, and 15 bases lay between the germline ends. Germline lookup yields CDR1 SNHLY and CDR2 FYNNEI. As DNA, the CDR3 is TGTGCCAGCAGTGACAGGGGTTATTCAACAGAGACCCAGTACTTC. Protein: CASSDRGYSTETQYF.

V and J are TRBV9 and TRBJ1-1; D gene ambiguous. V was shortened by 1 base and J by 5 bases, with 9 bases between the two germline ends. The CDR3 is made up of 13 amino acids. Germline V CDR1 and CDR2: SGDLS, YYNGEE. The CDR3 DNA is TGTGCCAGCAGCGTATCTGTTACAACTGAAGCTTTCTTT. Translating gives CASSVSVTTEAFF.

This chain joins TRBV28 and TRBJ1-2, with D unresolved. Germline assignment: CDR1 MDHEN and CDR2 SYDVKM. The CDR3 sequence is 13 residues long. V lost 6 bases and J 14 bases, leaving 22 bases between the germline ends. The CDR3 spells CASSPEWSSMRTF. CDR3 DNA: TGTGCCAGCAGCCCGGAATGGTCGTCCATGAGAACCTTC.

This chain connects TRBV10-3 to TRBJ1-2, with D perhaps TRBD1 (5 bases). V shed 0 bases and J shed 4 bases, with 12 bases lying between them. The CDR3 covers 15 residues. The germline V gene encodes CDR1 ENHRY and CDR2 SYGVKD. The CDR3 loop reads CAISESGRAGYGYTF. Here the CDR3 DNA reads TGTGCCATCAGTGAGTCCGGCAGGGCCGGCTATGGCTACACCTTC.

This chain uses TRBV5-4 with TRBJ1-1; weak D call: TRBD1 (5 bases). In germline, CDR1 is SGHNT, CDR2 YYREEE (reference sequence). The CDR3 loop spans 13 amino acids. V was trimmed by 1 base and J by 6 bases, leaving 10 bases between them. The CDR3 DNA sequence: TGTGCCAGCAGCTTGAAGGGGACCCCTGAAGCTTTCTTT. It specifies CASSLKGTPEAFF. The variable domain in full, completed from reference TRBV5-4 and TRBJ1-1, reads ETGVTQSPTHLIKTRGQQVTLRCSSQSGHNTVSWYQQALGQGPQFIFQYYREEENGRGNFPPRFSGLQFPNYSSELNVNALELDDSALYLCASSLKGTPEAFFGQGTRLTVV.

This clonotype is judged medium-sized (0.01 to 0.1%). The genes are TRBV6-5 and TRBJ2-5; TRBD1 matches at 7 bases. Germline values: CDR1 MNHEY, CDR2 SVGAGI. J was trimmed by 2 bases and V by 4 bases; bases with no gene match: 4. The CDR3 is made up of 14 amino acids. CDR3 sequence reads: CASSSTQGQETQYF. As DNA, the CDR3 is TGTGCCAGCAGTTCCACACAGGGGCAAGAGACCCAGTACTTC.

The rearrangement links TRBV7-2 to TRBJ1-3, with TRBD1 identical over 10 bases. Germline CDR1 SGHTA, CDR2 FQGNSA. The junction had 7 bases not matched to a gene; V was cut back by 5 bases and J by 3 bases. The CDR3 is 16 residues long. CDR3 DNA sequence: TGTGCCAGCAGCCCGTGGGACAGGGGTGTTGGAAACACCATATATTTT. Encoded protein: CASSPWDRGVGNTIYF. Looking up the rest from reference TRBV7-2 and TRBJ1-3 gives the full variable domain: GAGVSQSPSNKVTEKGKDVELRCDPISGHTALYWYRQSLGQGLEFLIYFQGNSAPDKSGLPSDRFSAERTGGSVSTLTIQRTQQEDSAVYLCASSPWDRGVGNTIYFGEGSWLTVV.

V and J are TRBV25-1 and TRBJ2-7, with a tentative D call TRBD2 (6 bases). The germline V gene has CDR1 MGHDK and CDR2 SYGVNS. CDR3 length equals 12 residues. V lost 6 bases and J lost 7, with 13 bases in between. Written as DNA, the CDR3 is TGTGCCAGCAGACGGGAGTCCGGGGAGCAGTACTTC. It codes for CASRRESGEQYF.

This clonotype showed up just a few times. The chain couples TRBV7-3 to TRBJ2-5, with 7 bases identical to TRBD1. Germline V gene data show CDR1 as SGHTA and CDR2 as FQGTGA. V dropped 4 bases and J dropped 5; count of bases not matched to a gene: 7. The CDR3 is 14 amino acids. CDR3 protein: CASSWDSDSETQYF. CDR3 nucleotides: TGTGCCAGCAGCTGGGACAGTGATTCGGAGACCCAGTACTTC.

The rearrangement uses TRBV7-8 and TRBJ2-3; the D gene is possibly TRBD2 (5 bases). The CDR3 consists of 13 residues. Germline CDR1 is SGHVS and CDR2 is FQNEAQ. V gave up 5 bases and J gave up 3 bases, with 9 bases separating them. This CDR3 reads CASSTGLTDTQYF. CDR3 DNA: TGTGCCAGCAGCACCGGACTGACAGATACGCAGTATTTT.